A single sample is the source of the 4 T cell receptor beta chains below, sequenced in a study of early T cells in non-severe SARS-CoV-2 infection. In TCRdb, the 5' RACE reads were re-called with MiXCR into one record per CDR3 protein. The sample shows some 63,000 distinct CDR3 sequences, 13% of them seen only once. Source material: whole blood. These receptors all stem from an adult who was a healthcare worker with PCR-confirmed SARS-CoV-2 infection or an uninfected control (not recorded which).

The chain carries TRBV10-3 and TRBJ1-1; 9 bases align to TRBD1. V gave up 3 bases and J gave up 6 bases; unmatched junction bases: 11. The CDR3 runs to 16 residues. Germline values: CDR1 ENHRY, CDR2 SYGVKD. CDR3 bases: TGTGCCATCAGTGATCCCTTTCGACAGGGGGTTGCTGAAGCTTTCTTT. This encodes CAISDPFRQGVAEAFF.

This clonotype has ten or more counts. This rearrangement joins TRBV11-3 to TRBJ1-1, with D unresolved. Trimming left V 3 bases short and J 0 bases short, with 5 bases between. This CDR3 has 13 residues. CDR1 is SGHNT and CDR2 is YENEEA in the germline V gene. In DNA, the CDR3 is TGTGCCAGCAGCTTTTCAGTGAACACTGAAGCTTTCTTT. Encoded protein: CASSFSVNTEAFF.

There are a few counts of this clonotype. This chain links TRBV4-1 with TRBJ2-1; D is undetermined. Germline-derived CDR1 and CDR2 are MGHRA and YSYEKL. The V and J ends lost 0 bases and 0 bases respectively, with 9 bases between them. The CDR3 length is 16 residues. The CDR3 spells CASSQDGPSSYNEQFF. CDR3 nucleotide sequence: TGCGCCAGCAGCCAAGACGGCCCAAGCTCCTACAATGAGCAGTTCTTC.

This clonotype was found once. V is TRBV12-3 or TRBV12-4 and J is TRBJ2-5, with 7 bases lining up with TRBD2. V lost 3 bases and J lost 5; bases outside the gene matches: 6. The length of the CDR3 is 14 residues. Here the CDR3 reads CASSFLRGTETQYF. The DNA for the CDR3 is TGTGCCAGCAGTTTCTTGCGGGGGACGGAGACCCAGTACTTC.